This T cell receptor (beta chain) was sequenced for a study of T cells in localized non-small cell lung cancer. TCRdb's table, derived via immunoSEQ multiplex PCR, lists solely in-frame clones and lacks some. The table has 70,000 or so clones, about four fifths seen once. Study conclusions and caveats: Sequencing, confined to only one tumor region, leaves heterogeneity possible. Uninvolved adjacent lung had the highest recorded T cell clonality, with tumor below it. Paired adjacent lung recovered a median approximately 57 of the top 100 tumor clones. Longer survival (overall) was linked to higher T cell density in blood.

V was clipped by 7 bases and J by 2 bases, with 17 bases between them. Germline CDR1 and CDR2: MNHNS and SASEGT. CDR3 length equals 15 residues. This clone was seen once. Its specificity is not known. The material sequenced was peripheral blood, taken before any cancer treatment. This rearrangement joins TRBV6-1 to TRBJ1-2; the D gene is possibly TRBD1 (5 bases). This clonotype was sampled from a female donor older than 55 with stage I lung adenocarcinoma. The CDR3 here is CASTPDGTANYGYTF. The DNA of the CDR3 is TGTGCCAGCACGCCGGACGGGACCGCGAACTATGGCTACACCTTC.